Listed below are T cell receptor beta chains from one sample, sequenced in a study of blood T cells in healthy people across ages. A single record per CDR3 protein comes from TCRdb applying MiXCR to the 5' RACE reads. This sample has some 710,000 distinct CDR3 sequences, with about a fifth found just once. The sample consisted of blood. All receptors derive from an older man in good health. CDR3s include the opening cysteine and the closing phenylalanine or tryptophan. Each record gives: V gene, J gene, CDR3 protein.

TRBV6-6	TRBJ1-2	CASTSWDRGSYGYTF
TRBV20-1	TRBJ1-4	CSARDLERLNEKLFF
TRBV29-1	TRBJ2-6	CSVEAGTGYSGANVLTF
TRBV13	TRBJ2-7	CASSSKVSYEQYF
TRBV28	TRBJ1-4	CASSSPGQGLQKLFF
TRBV20-1	TRBJ2-2	CSAQRGSNTGELFF
TRBV6-4	TRBJ2-3	CASSEGLAYTQYF
TRBV5-1	TRBJ1-5	CASSLAGGNQPQHF
TRBV4-3	TRBJ1-5	CASSLRTGNQPQHF
TRBV7-6	TRBJ1-1	CASSFEGQGLAFF
TRBV28	TRBJ2-2	CASSFDSGLAGGVTGELFF
TRBV7-2	TRBJ1-2	CASSLAGAGGPYGYTF
TRBV4-1	TRBJ2-7	CASSQEQFYEQYF
TRBV6-5	TRBJ1-1	CASSYSRAGTEAFF
TRBV5-1	TRBJ2-3	CASSQPGLAEDTQYF
TRBV15	TRBJ1-2	CATSRGVGGGYTF
TRBV4-3	TRBJ2-1	CASSRISRDNEQFF
TRBV30	TRBJ1-2	CAVGNYGYTF
TRBV6-5	TRBJ1-5	CASSGKLNQPQHF
TRBV5-1	TRBJ2-5	CASTIQTGGSETQYF
TRBV7-9	TRBJ2-5	CASSSRPTGKREETQYF
TRBV7-3	TRBJ1-1	CASSRGTGLQKFF
TRBV7-2	TRBJ2-5	CASSRPQETQYF
TRBV11-2	NA	CASSLDTGEQFF
TRBV18	TRBJ2-5	CASSPIPERETQYF
TRBV7-2	TRBJ1-1	CASSLRGTATEAFF
TRBV3-1	NA	CASSQRRAGNPQETQYF
TRBV6-2/TRBV6-3	TRBJ2-1	CASSLMWPGEQFF
TRBV20-1	TRBJ2-3	CSARPDYASTDTQYF
TRBV10-3	TRBJ2-3	CAISGLGRARDTDTQYF
TRBV5-1	TRBJ1-3	CASSPGTDSGNTIYF
TRBV29-1	TRBJ2-2	CSVRTGSTGELFF
TRBV28	TRBJ2-4	CASSLFIGTGAKNIQYF
TRBV29-1	TRBJ1-5	CSVRTGGNQPQHF
TRBV6-2/TRBV6-3	TRBJ1-1	CATKKAGRMNTEAFF
TRBV5-1	TRBJ2-5	CASSQPTGGGLAGDEHFF
TRBV7-9	TRBJ2-3	CASRTGTSEPDTQYF
TRBV12-3/TRBV12-4	TRBJ2-7	CASSFGQGNYEQYF
TRBV30	TRBJ2-5	CAWTRGETQYF
TRBV6-5	TRBJ2-7	CASSFATSRGREQYF
TRBV29-1	TRBJ2-1	CSVEDLGTSHNEQFF